A single sample is the source of the 23 T cell receptor beta chains below, sequenced in a study of neurological immune-mediated disorders. TCRdb used MiXCR to reprocess the 5' RACE reads, holding one entry per CDR3 protein. The data hold 55,000 to 75,000 distinct CDR3 sequences, with 2.5% observed a single time. Sequencing was done on a sample of PBMCs. These receptors all come from a man aged 50 or older with multiple sclerosis.

This clonotype showed up many times. The V call is TRBV7-6, the J call TRBJ1-2; 7 bases fit TRBD1. Germline loops: CDR1 SGHVS, CDR2 FNYEAQ. The trim removed 5 bases at V and 5 bases at J, leaving 11 bases unmatched. The CDR3 spans 15 residues. As DNA, the CDR3 is TGTGCCAGCAGCCAATCGGGACAGCGCACTTATGGCTACACCTTC. Translation gives CASSQSGQRTYGYTF.

This clonotype was picked up many times. This chain uses TRBV12-3 or TRBV12-4 with TRBJ2-5; D is undetermined. Deletions cut 3 bases from V and 5 bases from J, with 7 bases between. The CDR3 spans 12 residues. The CDR3 coding sequence is TGTGCCAGCAGTTTTGGGCCCGAGACCCAGTACTTC. Residues: CASSFGPETQYF.

The table lists this clonotype with many counts. The V and J genes are TRBV20-1 and TRBJ1-5; 7 bases are shared with TRBD1. The CDR3 loop spans 14 amino acids. Germline-derived CDR1 and CDR2 are DFQATT and SNEGSKA (reference sequence). V lost 5 bases to trimming and J lost 4 bases; unmatched junction nucleotides: 8. The CDR3 here is CSALGDRGNQPQHF. The DNA of the CDR3 is TGCAGTGCTCTAGGGGACAGAGGAAATCAGCCCCAGCATTTT.

The sample holds many counts of this clonotype. The genes are TRBV30 and TRBJ1-6; a weak D match, TRBD1 (6 bases). The CDR3 consists of 15 residues. The germline V gene has CDR1 GTSNPN and CDR2 SVGIG (reference sequence). V was cut by 0 bases and J by 5 bases, with 11 bases left in between. Here the CDR3 reads CAWSVGGTNNSPLHF. CDR3 sequence (DNA): TGTGCCTGGAGTGTAGGGGGGACTAATAATTCACCCCTCCACTTT.

This clonotype was observed at least ten times. The chain has TRBV5-1 and TRBJ2-5; D is possibly TRBD2 (6 bases). Germline loops: CDR1 SGHRS, CDR2 YFSETQ. Between the trimmed V and J ends, which lost 4 bases and 0 bases, there was a span of 10 bases. The CDR3 extends over 14 amino acids. The CDR3 spells CASSGGTDQETQYF. CDR3 DNA sequence: TGCGCCAGCAGCGGCGGGACGGACCAAGAGACCCAGTACTTC.

This clonotype was detected ten times or more. The V call is TRBV5-1, the J call TRBJ1-1; 7 bases match TRBD1. CDR3 size: 14 residues. CDR1 SGHRS and CDR2 YFSETQ come from the germline V gene. The J segment lost 6 bases and the V segment lost 4 bases, leaving 9 bases of the junction unmatched. The CDR3 loop reads CASSVLRQGSEAFF. The CDR3 DNA follows: TGCGCCAGCAGCGTTCTCCGACAGGGATCTGAAGCTTTCTTT.

This clonotype was observed many times. The chain recombines TRBV20-1 with TRBJ2-1; 8 positions agree with TRBD2. The V gene end was trimmed by 0 bases and the J gene end by 7 bases; junction bases not matched to a gene: 8. Germline V gene sequence: CDR1 DFQATT, CDR2 SNEGSKA (reference sequence). The CDR3 runs 15 residues. In DNA, the CDR3 is TGCAGTGCTAGAGAAACGCTCGGGGGGGTAAATGAGCAGTTCTTC. This translates into CSARETLGGVNEQFF.

This clonotype was detected many times. The rearrangement links TRBV6-5 to TRBJ2-5; 12 bases agree with TRBD1. The CDR3 covers 13 residues. Germline CDR1 is MNHEY and CDR2 is SVGAGI. The V gene end was trimmed by 5 bases and the J gene end by 12 bases; junction bases not matched to a gene: 7. CDR3 sequence: CASSTGTGGTKYF. CDR3 in DNA: TGTGCCAGCAGTACGGGGACAGGGGGCACTAAGTACTTC.

This clonotype showed up many times. The chain carries TRBV4-3 and TRBJ2-2, with no clear D. The ends were cut back, 2 bases at V and 0 bases at J, with 7 bases in the middle. CDR1 is LGHNA and CDR2 is YSLEER in the germline V gene. The CDR3 has 15 amino acids. CDR3 protein: CASSQRTTNTGELFF. The CDR3 nucleotides are TGCGCCAGCAGCCAACGCACCACGAACACCGGGGAGCTGTTTTTT.

This clonotype was counted many times. The chain employs TRBV5-5 and TRBJ2-2; D is unclear. The CDR3 length is 14 residues. V was pared by 0 bases and J by 8 bases, with 11 bases between. Germline-derived CDR1 and CDR2 are SGHKS and YYEKEE (reference sequence). CDR3: CASSLDNHQGELFF. CDR3 in DNA: TGTGCCAGCAGCTTGGACAACCACCAAGGGGAGCTGTTTTTT.

This clonotype appeared many times. V and J are TRBV12-3 or TRBV12-4 and TRBJ1-6, with a possible D match to TRBD1 (5 bases). Trimming took 4 bases from V and 5 from J, leaving 12 bases between them. The CDR3 is 15 amino acids. The chain's CDR3 is CASSSGTRHNSPLHF. CDR3 DNA: TGTGCCAGCAGTTCCGGGACGCGGCATAATTCACCCCTCCACTTT.

Of note for this clonotype: A much larger clonotype is one base distant, so this may be a read error. The chain couples TRBV29-1 to TRBJ2-3; 10 bases line up with TRBD1. The DNA end is a closer match to TRBJ1-5, so the J assignment may be wrong. The CDR3 sequence is 16 residues long. The germline CDR1 and CDR2 sequences are SQVTM and ANQGSEA. The CDR3 protein is CSVEDLKTGGADTQHF. CDR3 coding DNA: TGCAGCGTTGAAGATCTCAAGACAGGGGGCGCAGATACGCAGCATTTT.

This clonotype came up many times. CDR3 residues: CASRSGTGGYEQYF. CDR3 coding DNA: TGTGCCAGCAGGTCCGGGACAGGGGGCTACGAGCAGTACTTC. This sequence joins TRBV11-1 and TRBJ2-7, with 11 bases identical to TRBD1. V lost 6 bases to trimming and J lost 3 bases; unmatched junction nucleotides: 4. The CDR3 is 14 residues long. CDR1 and CDR2 (germline): SGHAT, FQDESV (reference sequence).

There are many counts of this clonotype. V and J are TRBV7-9 and TRBJ2-1, with D uncertain. The CDR3 contains 14 residues. The ends were cut back, 0 bases at V and 4 bases at J, with 7 bases in the middle. Germline assignment: CDR1 SEHNR and CDR2 FQNEAQ (reference sequence). In nucleotides, the CDR3 is TGTGCCAGCAGCTTAGCGGGCACGTACAATGAGCAGTTCTTC. Translating it yields CASSLAGTYNEQFF.

This clonotype was observed many times. The J gene is TRBJ2-2, the V gene TRBV9; D tentatively reads TRBD1 or TRBD2 (6 bases each). The CDR3 extends over 15 amino acids. V was clipped by 4 bases and J by 0 bases, with 10 bases between them. Germline V gene lookup returns CDR1 SGDLS and CDR2 YYNGEE. Written as DNA, the CDR3 is TGTGCCAGCAGCAAAGGGGGGCCGAACACCGGGGAGCTGTTTTTT. Its protein is CASSKGGPNTGELFF.

In this sample, this clonotype turned up many times. CDR3 amino acids: CASSPGLSRATQYF. CDR3 sequence (DNA): TGTGCCAGCAGTCCGGGACTATCAAGAGCGACCCAGTACTTC. The chain uses TRBV9 and TRBJ2-5, with TRBD2 identical over 7 bases. The germline gives CDR1 SGDLS, CDR2 YYNGEE. The CDR3 is 14 amino acids. Trimming at V came to 5 bases and at J to 7 bases, leaving 11 bases not matched to a gene. The full variable domain, completed using reference TRBV9 and TRBJ2-5, is DSGVTQTPKHLITATGQRVTLRCSPRSGDLSVYWYQQSLDQGLQFLIQYYNGEERAKGNILERFSAQQFPDLHSELNLSSLELGDSALYFCASSPGLSRATQYFGPGTRLLVL.

At least ten counts were recorded for this clonotype. The chain carries TRBV18 and TRBJ1-2, with 10 bases that match TRBD1. CDR3 length: 16 residues. V lost 3 bases, J lost 5 bases, and 9 bases stayed unmatched. From germline, CDR1 is KGHSH and CDR2 LQKENI. CDR3: CASSPLPDRGLYGYTF. The DNA of the CDR3 is TGTGCCAGCTCACCTCTCCCCGACAGGGGGCTTTATGGCTACACCTTC.

The table lists this clonotype with many counts. The CDR3 bases are TGTGCCAGCAGCGAGACAGTGGGCTATGGCTACACCTTC. Translation: CASSETVGYGYTF. V gene TRBV9 combines with J gene TRBJ1-2; possibly TRBD1 for D (5 bases). Germline V gene lookup returns CDR1 SGDLS and CDR2 YYNGEE. V was pared by 3 bases and J by 4 bases, with 10 bases between. The CDR3 contains 13 residues.

This clonotype was observed at least ten times. The chain has TRBV6-1 and TRBJ2-7; D unresolved. V was pared by 5 bases and J by 3 bases, with 11 bases between. Per germline, CDR1 MNHNS and CDR2 SASEGT. This CDR3 contains 13 residues. The CDR3 bases are TGTGCCAGCAGTAGAAGACACGACTACGAGCAGTACTTC. This translates into CASSRRHDYEQYF.

The sample holds many counts of this clonotype. V and J are TRBV24-1 and TRBJ2-5; 10 bases are shared with TRBD2. Trimming took 1 base from V and 5 from J; bases not matched to a gene: 9. The germline gives CDR1 KGHDR, CDR2 SFDVKD. The CDR3 consists of 17 residues. CDR3 coding DNA: TGTGCCACCAGTGATTTTTGGGCTAGCGGGGGTAAGGAGACCCAGTACTTC. This encodes CATSDFWASGGKETQYF.

This clonotype came up many times. The chain employs TRBV3-1 and TRBJ2-7; 15 bases align to TRBD2. The V and J ends lost 4 bases and 7 bases, in that order; junction bases with no gene match: 5. CDR1 is LGHDT and CDR2 is YNNKEL in the germline V gene (reference sequence). The CDR3 runs 15 residues. The CDR3 bases are TGTGCCAGCAGCCTCGGACTAGCGGGGGGGACAGAGCAGTACTTC. It encodes CASSLGLAGGTEQYF.

This clonotype was seen a handful of times. The chain is built from TRBV5-1 and TRBJ2-5; D gene ambiguous. Trimming took off 0 bases at V and 5 bases at J, with 14 bases between the two ends. The CDR3 has 15 residues. Germline loops: CDR1 SGHRS, CDR2 YFSETQ. CDR3: CASSLGHVGIETQYF. DNA for the CDR3: TGCGCCAGCAGCTTGGGACACGTGGGCATTGAGACCCAGTACTTC.

This clonotype has a count of ten or more. The chain employs TRBV9 and TRBJ2-7; TRBD2 matches 9 bases. V shed 0 bases, J shed 0 bases, and the junction held 7 bases outside the gene matches. The CDR3 totals 17 residues. Germline V gene data show CDR1 as SGDLS and CDR2 as YYNGEE. CDR3 sequence: CASSVGLAGTGSYEQYF. For the CDR3, the DNA is TGTGCCAGCAGCGTAGGCCTAGCGGGGACGGGCTCCTACGAGCAGTACTTC.